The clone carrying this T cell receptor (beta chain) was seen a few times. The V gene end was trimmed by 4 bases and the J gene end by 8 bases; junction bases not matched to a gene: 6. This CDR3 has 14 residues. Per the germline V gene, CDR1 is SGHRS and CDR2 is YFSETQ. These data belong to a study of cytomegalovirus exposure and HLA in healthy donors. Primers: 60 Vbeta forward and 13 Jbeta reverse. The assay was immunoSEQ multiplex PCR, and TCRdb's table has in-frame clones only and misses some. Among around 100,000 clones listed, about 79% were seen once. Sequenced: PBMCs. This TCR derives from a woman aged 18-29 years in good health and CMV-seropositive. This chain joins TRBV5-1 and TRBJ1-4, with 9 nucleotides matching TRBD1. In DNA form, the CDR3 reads TGCGCCAGCAGCAAGGGACAGGGCTTAGAAAAACTGTTTTTT. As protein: CASSKGQGLEKLFF.